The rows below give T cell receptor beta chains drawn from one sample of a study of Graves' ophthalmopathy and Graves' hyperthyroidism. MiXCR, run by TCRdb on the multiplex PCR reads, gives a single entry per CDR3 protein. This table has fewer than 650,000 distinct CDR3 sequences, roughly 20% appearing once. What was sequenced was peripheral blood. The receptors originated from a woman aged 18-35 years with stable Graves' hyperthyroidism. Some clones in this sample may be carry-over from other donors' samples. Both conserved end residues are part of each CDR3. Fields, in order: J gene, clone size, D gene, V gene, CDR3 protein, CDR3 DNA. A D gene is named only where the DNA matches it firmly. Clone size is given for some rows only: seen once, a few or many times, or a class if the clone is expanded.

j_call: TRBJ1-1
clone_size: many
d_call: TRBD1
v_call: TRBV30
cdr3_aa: CAGGQGGTEAFF
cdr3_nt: TGTGCCGGGGGACAGGGGGGCACTGAAGCTTTCTTT

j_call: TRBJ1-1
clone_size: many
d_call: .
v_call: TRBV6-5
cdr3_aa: CASGTWREAFF
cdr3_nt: TGTGCCAGCGGAACATGGAGGGAAGCTTTCTTT

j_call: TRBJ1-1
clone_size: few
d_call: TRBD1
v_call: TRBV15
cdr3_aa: CATSRRQGRTEAFF
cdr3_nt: TGTGCCACCAGCCGTCGACAGGGGCGGACTGAAGCTTTCTTT

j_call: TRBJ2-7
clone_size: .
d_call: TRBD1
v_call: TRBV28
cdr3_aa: CASSLLTGTASYEQYF
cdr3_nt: TGTGCCAGCAGTTTACTGACCGGGACAGCCTCCTACGAGCAGTACTTC

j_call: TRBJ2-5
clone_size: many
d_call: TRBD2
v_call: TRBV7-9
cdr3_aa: CASSLVATSGGETQYF
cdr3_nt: TGTGCCAGCAGCTTAGTAGCGACTAGCGGAGGAGAGACCCAGTACTTC

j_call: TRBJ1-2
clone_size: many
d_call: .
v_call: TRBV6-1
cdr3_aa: CASRTRGPGGYTF
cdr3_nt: TGTGCCAGCAGGACACGGGGACCAGGGGGCTACACCTTC

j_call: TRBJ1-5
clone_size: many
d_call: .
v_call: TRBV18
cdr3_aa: CASSRRFFDNQPQHF
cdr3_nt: TGTGCCAGCTCACGCAGGTTTTTTGACAATCAGCCCCAGCATTTT

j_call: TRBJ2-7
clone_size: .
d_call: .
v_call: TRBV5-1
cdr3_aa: CASRDEGTPSYEQYF
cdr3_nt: TGCGCCAGCAGAGACGAGGGTACGCCCTCCTACGAGCAGTACTTC

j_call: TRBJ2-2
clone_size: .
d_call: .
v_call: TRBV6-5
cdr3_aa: CASSYSSQGVGGELFF
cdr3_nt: TGTGCCAGCAGTTACTCGTCTCAGGGAGTCGGCGGGGAGCTGTTTTTT

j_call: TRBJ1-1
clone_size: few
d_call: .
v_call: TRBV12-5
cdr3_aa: CASGLVGGTGTEAFF
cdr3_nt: TGTGCTAGTGGTTTGGTCGGAGGGACGGGCACTGAAGCTTTCTTT

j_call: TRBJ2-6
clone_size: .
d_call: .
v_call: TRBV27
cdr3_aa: CASSLLGRGANVLTF
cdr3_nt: TGTGCCAGCAGTTTATTAGGGCGTGGGGCCAACGTCCTGACTTTC

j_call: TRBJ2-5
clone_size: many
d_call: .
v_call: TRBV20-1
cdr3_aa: CSAPFPRTRGETQYF
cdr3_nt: TGCAGTGCTCCCTTCCCCCGGACGCGAGGGGAGACCCAGTACTTC

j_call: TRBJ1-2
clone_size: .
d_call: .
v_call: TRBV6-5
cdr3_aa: CASSYGPANYGYTF
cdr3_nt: TGTGCCAGCAGTTATGGACCCGCTAACTATGGCTACACCTTC

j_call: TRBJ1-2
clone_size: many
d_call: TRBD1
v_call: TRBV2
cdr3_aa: CASSGDRGDYGYTF
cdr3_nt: TGTGCCAGCAGTGGTGACAGGGGCGACTATGGCTACACCTTC

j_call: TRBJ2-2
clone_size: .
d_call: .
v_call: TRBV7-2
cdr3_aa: CASNFRWGPGELFF
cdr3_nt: TGTGCCAGCAACTTCCGGTGGGGCCCCGGGGAGCTGTTTTTT

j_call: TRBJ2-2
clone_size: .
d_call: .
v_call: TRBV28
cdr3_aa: CASSLPGAVGELFF
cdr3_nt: TGTGCCAGCAGTTTACCAGGGGCGGTCGGGGAGCTGTTTTTT

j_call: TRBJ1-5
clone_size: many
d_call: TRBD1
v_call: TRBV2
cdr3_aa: CASSGDTGGGQPQHF
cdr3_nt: TGTGCCAGCAGTGGGGACACAGGGGGCGGGCAGCCCCAGCATTTT

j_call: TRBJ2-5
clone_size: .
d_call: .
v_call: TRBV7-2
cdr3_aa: CASSLGGNEETQYF
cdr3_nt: TGTGCCAGCAGCTTAGGGGGCAATGAAGAGACCCAGTACTTC

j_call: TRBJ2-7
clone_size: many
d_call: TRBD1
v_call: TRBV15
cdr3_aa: CATSREGGQGYEQYF
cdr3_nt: TGTGCCACCAGCAGAGAGGGGGGACAGGGGTACGAGCAGTACTTC

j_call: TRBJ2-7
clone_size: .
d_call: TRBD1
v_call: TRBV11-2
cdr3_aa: CASSLVTGGFYEQYF
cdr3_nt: TGTGCCAGCAGCTTAGTGACAGGGGGATTCTACGAGCAGTACTTC

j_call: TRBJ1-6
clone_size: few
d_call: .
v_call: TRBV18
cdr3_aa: CASLPSVHNSPLHF
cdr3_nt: TGTGCCAGCTTACCGTCAGTACATAATTCACCCCTCCACTTT

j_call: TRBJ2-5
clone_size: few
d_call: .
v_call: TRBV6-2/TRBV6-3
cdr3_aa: CASRGNAETQYF
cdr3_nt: TGTGCCAGCAGAGGAAATGCGGAGACCCAGTACTTC

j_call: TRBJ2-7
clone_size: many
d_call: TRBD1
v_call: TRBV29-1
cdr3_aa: CSVIPGTGSYEQYF
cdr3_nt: TGCAGCGTTATACCCGGGACAGGCTCCTACGAGCAGTACTTC

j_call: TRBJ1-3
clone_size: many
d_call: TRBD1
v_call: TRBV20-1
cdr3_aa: CSARKGQTFSIYF
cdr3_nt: TGCAGTGCTAGGAAGGGACAGACCTTCTCCATATATTTT

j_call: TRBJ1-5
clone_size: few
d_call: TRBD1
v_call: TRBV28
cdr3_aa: CASRWTGGGSNQPQHF
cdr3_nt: TGTGCCAGCAGGTGGACAGGGGGCGGGAGCAATCAGCCCCAGCATTTT

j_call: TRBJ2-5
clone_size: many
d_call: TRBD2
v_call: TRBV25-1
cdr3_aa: CASSVSGRKETQYF
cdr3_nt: TGTGCCAGCAGTGTTAGCGGGAGGAAAGAGACCCAGTACTTC

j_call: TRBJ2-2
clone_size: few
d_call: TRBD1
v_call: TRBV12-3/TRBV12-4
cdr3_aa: CASSRRDRVNTGELFF
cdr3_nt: TGTGCCAGCAGCCGCCGGGACAGGGTTAACACCGGGGAGCTGTTTTTT

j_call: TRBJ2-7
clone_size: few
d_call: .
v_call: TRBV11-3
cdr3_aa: CASSFGVLGGYEQYF
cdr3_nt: TGTGCCAGCAGCTTCGGGGTCCTAGGGGGGTACGAGCAGTACTTC

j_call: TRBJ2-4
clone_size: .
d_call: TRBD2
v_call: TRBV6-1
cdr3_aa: CASTLAGALAKNIQYF
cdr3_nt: TGTGCCAGCACCTTAGCGGGGGCGCTAGCCAAAAACATTCAGTACTTC

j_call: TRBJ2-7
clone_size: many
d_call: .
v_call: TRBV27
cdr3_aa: CASSLTGRYEQYF
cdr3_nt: TGTGCCAGCAGTCTCACAGGCCGCTACGAGCAGTACTTC

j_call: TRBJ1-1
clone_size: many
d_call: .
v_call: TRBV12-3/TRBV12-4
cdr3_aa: CASQNTEAFF
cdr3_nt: TGTGCCAGCCAGAACACTGAAGCTTTCTTT

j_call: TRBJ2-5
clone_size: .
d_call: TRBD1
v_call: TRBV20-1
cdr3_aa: CSGRTGGQETQYF
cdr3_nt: TGCAGTGGCCGGACAGGTGGACAAGAGACCCAGTACTTC

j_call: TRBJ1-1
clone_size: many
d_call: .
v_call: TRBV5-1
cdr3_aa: CASSAQGSTEAFF
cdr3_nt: TGCGCCAGCAGTGCCCAGGGTTCCACTGAAGCTTTCTTT

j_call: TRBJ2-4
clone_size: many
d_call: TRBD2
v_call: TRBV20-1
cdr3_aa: CSGLAGAKNIKYF
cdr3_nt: TGCAGTGGCCTAGCGGGAGCCAAAAACATTAAGTACTTC

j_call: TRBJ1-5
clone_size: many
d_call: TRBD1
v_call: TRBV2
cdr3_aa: CASMDQGQSNQPQHF
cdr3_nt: TGTGCCAGCATGGACCAGGGACAGAGCAATCAGCCCCAGCATTTT

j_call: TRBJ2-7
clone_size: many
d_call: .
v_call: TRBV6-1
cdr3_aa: CASSPGRVYEQYF
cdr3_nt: TGTGCCAGCAGTCCCGGGCGAGTTTACGAGCAGTACTTC

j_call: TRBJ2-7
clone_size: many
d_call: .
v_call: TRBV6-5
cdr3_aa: CASSYSMAGVGEQYF
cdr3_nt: TGTGCCAGCAGTTACTCGATGGCAGGGGTGGGCGAGCAGTACTTC

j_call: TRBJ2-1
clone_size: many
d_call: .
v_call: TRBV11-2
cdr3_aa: CASSLETYNEQFF
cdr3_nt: TGTGCCAGCAGCTTAGAAACTTACAATGAGCAGTTCTTC

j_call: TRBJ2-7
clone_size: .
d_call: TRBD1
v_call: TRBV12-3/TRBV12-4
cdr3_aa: CASSRADRDSYEQYF
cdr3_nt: TGTGCCAGCAGTCGCGCTGACAGGGATTCCTACGAGCAGTACTTC

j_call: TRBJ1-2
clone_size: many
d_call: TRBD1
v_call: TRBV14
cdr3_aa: CASSHLPQGTYGYTF
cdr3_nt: TGTGCCAGCAGCCATCTACCACAGGGGACCTATGGCTACACCTTC

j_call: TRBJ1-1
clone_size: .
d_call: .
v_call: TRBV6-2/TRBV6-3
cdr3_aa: CASHSLTEAFF
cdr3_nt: TGTGCCAGCCATAGCTTGACTGAAGCTTTCTTT